Shown below are 24 T cell receptor beta chains from a single sample sequenced in a study of T cells in Graves' hyperthyroidism and ophthalmopathy. RNA transcripts provided the source from which TCR beta CDR3 regions were amplified. TCR CDR3 regions were first amplified by RT-PCR with HTBI primers. TCRdb re-derived calls from the multiplex PCR reads in MiXCR, one entry per CDR3 protein. The table includes about 560,000 distinct CDR3 sequences, 35% to 55% detected once. Input material: peripheral blood or thyroid tissue (not recorded which). The receptors here all came from a woman aged 18-35 years with Graves' hyperthyroidism.

This clonotype was detected only a few times. The chain uses TRBV7-9 and TRBJ1-1; 8 bases line up with TRBD1. This CDR3 spans 17 amino acids. J was trimmed by 0 bases and V by 6 bases; bases with no gene match: 12. The V gene's germline CDR1 is SEHNR and CDR2 FQNEAQ (reference sequence). The CDR3 sequence: CASSQQGAAFMNTEAFF. The CDR3 DNA follows: TGTGCCAGCAGTCAGCAGGGGGCCGCTTTTATGAACACTGAAGCTTTCTTT.

Concerning this clonotype itself: A read error is possible here, since a much larger clone lies one base away. The CDR3 ends on some other residue instead of the conserved phenylalanine or tryptophan, so this is likely a read error. This chain links TRBV7-9 with TRBJ2-7; 7 bases agree with TRBD2. The germline V gene has CDR1 SEHNR and CDR2 FQNEAQ (reference sequence). CDR3 size: 14 residues. V shed 2 bases and J 7 bases; nucleotides not matched to a gene: 8. The CDR3 bases are TGTGCCAGCAGCTTAATGGGGACTACGGGAGAGCAGTACCTC. Amino acid sequence: CASSLMGTTGEQYL.

On this clonotype itself: The DNA is omitted, as the CDR3 cannot be located on it reliably, and the CDR3 follows TCRdb's listing. The genes are TRBV29-1 and TRBJ2-2; the table calls TRBD1, which could not be checked here. The germline CDR1 and CDR2 sequences are SQVTM and ANQGSEA. From its first to its last residue, the CDR3 has 14 amino acids. The CDR3 here is CSAAGSGAPGSCFF.

This clonotype showed up just a few times. The CDR3 is CASKPGLADEQYF. As DNA, the CDR3 is TGTGCCAGCAAACCGGGACTAGCAGATGAGCAGTACTTC. The V call is TRBV12-3 or TRBV12-4, the J call TRBJ2-7; TRBD2 aligns across 9 bases. With V trimmed by 7 bases and J by 7 bases, 8 bases remained unmatched. CDR3 length: 13 amino acids.

The J gene is TRBJ1-2, the V gene TRBV7-8; D is undetermined. V was pared by 0 bases and J by 1 base, with 12 bases between. Germline assignment: CDR1 SGHVS and CDR2 FQNEAQ. The CDR3 consists of 16 residues. The CDR3 region has the DNA TGTGCCAGCAGCTTAGCGCGAAGACTTTATAACTATGGCTACACCTTC. Translating gives CASSLARRLYNYGYTF.

This chain joins TRBV2 and TRBJ1-2; 10 bases agree with TRBD1. In germline, CDR1 is SNHLY, CDR2 FYNNEI. CDR3 length equals 18 residues. After removal of 2 bases from V and 4 bases from J, the junction contained 13 bases not matched to a gene. The CDR3 DNA reads TGTGCCAGCAGTGAACCGAGTATCTTGACAGGGGGCCTCTATGGCTACACCTTC. This sequence encodes CASSEPSILTGGLYGYTF. Supplemented by reference TRBV2 and TRBJ1-2, the full variable domain reads EPEVTQTPSHQVTQMGQEVILRCVPISNHLYFYWYRQILGQKVEFLVSFYNNEISEKSEIFDDQFSVERPDGSNFTLKIRSTKLEDSAMYFCASSEPSILTGGLYGYTFGSGTRLTVV.

This clonotype was detected only once. A read error may explain this, as a much larger clone is one base away. CDR3 loop: CSVEDPRYQETHYF. CDR3 sequence (DNA): TGCAGCGTTGAAGATCCACGGTACCAAGAGACCCACTACTTC. The genes are TRBV29-1 and TRBJ2-5; D gene unclear. The CDR3 runs 14 residues. Germline values: CDR1 SQVTM, CDR2 ANQGSEA. The entire variable domain, with the rest obtained from reference TRBV29-1 and TRBJ2-5, is as follows: SAVISQKPSRDICQRGTSLTIQCQVDSQVTMMFWYRQQPGQSLTLIATANQGSEATYESGFVIDKFPISRPNLTFSTLTVSNMSPEDSSIYLCSVEDPRYQETHYFGPGTRLLVL.

This chain connects TRBV7-9 to TRBJ2-7, with D possibly TRBD2 on 5 matching bases. Trimming cost V 2 bases and J 2 bases, with 16 bases left between them. This CDR3 contains 16 residues. CDR1 is SEHNR, CDR2 FQNEAQ, per germline (reference sequence). In nucleotides, the CDR3 is TGTGCCAGCAGCTTATTGAGGGCTAGCAGAGCCTACGAGCAGTACTTC. It specifies CASSLLRASRAYEQYF.

This clonotype was seen ten or more times. The chain links TRBV29-1 to TRBJ2-7, with D unresolved. CDR1 is SQVTM, CDR2 ANQGSEA, per germline. The CDR3 totals 13 residues. Trimming left V 4 bases short and J 2 bases short, with 12 bases between. The DNA for the CDR3 is TGCAGCGTTGTTGTGATACCGGCCTACGAGCAGTACTTC. Amino acids: CSVVVIPAYEQYF.

The chain has TRBV5-1 and TRBJ2-5; TRBD2 might be the D (5 bases). The CDR3 is made up of 15 amino acids. V shed 1 base and J shed 5 bases, with 15 bases lying between them. CDR1 and CDR2 (germline): SGHRS, YFSETQ. CDR3 sequence reads: CASSLSDGGYETQYF. The CDR3 DNA follows: TGCGCCAGCAGCTTGTCTGACGGAGGTTACGAGACCCAGTACTTC.

In the case of this clonotype: Relative to the germline gene, one junction end is altered; a read error may explain this. This chain's CDR3 is CDTSTEAFF. The CDR3 bases are TGTGACACCAGCACTGAAGCTTTCTTT. The gene calls are TRBV15 and TRBJ1-1; D is uncertain. CDR1 and CDR2 from the germline V gene are LNHNV and YYDKDF (reference sequence). This CDR3 contains 9 residues.

The chain employs TRBV20-1 and TRBJ1-5; a weak D match, TRBD1 (6 bases). The CDR3 length is 14 residues. V was clipped by 0 bases and J by 6 bases, with 12 bases between them. The germline V gene has CDR1 DFQATT and CDR2 SNEGSKA (reference sequence). CDR3 sequence reads: CSARDRPGAQPQHF. CDR3 sequence (DNA): TGCAGTGCTAGAGATAGGCCAGGGGCTCAGCCCCAGCATTTT.

In the case of this clonotype: This may be a read error: a much more frequent sequence differs by one nucleotide. The J gene is TRBJ2-5, the V gene TRBV29-1; 8 positions match TRBD2. The CDR3 spans 14 residues. The ends lost 4 bases at V and 3 bases at J; junction bases unmatched: 7. Germline V gives CDR1 SQVTM, CDR2 ANQGSEA. The CDR3 bases are TGCAGCGTTGCCCGCCAACTAGCGGAAGAGACCCAGTACTTC. As protein: CSVARQLAEETQYF.

This clonotype showed up just a few times. DNA of the CDR3: TGTGCCAGCAGTTACTCGAGGGACGTCTCCTACGAGCAGTACTTC. Residues: CASSYSRDVSYEQYF. The rearrangement links TRBV6-5 to TRBJ2-7; TRBD1 or TRBD2 may be the D gene (5 bases each). Germline V gives CDR1 MNHEY, CDR2 SVGAGI. This CDR3 is 15 amino acids long. Deletions cut 0 bases from V and 0 bases from J, with 9 bases between.

In its sample, this clonotype was seen many times. A junction boundary mismatches the germline segment, possibly from a read error. The chain combines TRBV20-1 with TRBJ2-7; 9 bases are shared with TRBD1. Germline loops: CDR1 DFQATT, CDR2 SNEGSKA (reference sequence). This CDR3 is 10 amino acids long. CDR3 residues: CSAIDRGILF. Written as DNA, the CDR3 is TGCAGTGCTATCGACAGGGGGATTCTGTTC.

Concerning this clonotype: Just one base apart from a much larger clone, this may be a read error. The V and J genes are TRBV24-1 and TRBJ1-6, with 7 bases that match TRBD1. This CDR3 spans 18 amino acids. The V gene end was trimmed by 4 bases and the J gene end by 8 bases; junction bases not matched to a gene: 16. CDR1 is KGHDR, CDR2 SFDVKD, per germline. CDR3 DNA: TGTGCCACCAGTGACCCTTATGACAGGGTGGGGAGGGATTCACCCCTCCACTTT. The encoded protein is CATSDPYDRVGRDSPLHF.

This clonotype was seen repeatedly, ten times or more. The chain recombines TRBV15 with TRBJ1-6; D might be TRBD1 (6 bases). V lost 5 bases and J lost 6, with 8 bases in between. The CDR3 runs 13 residues. Germline values: CDR1 LNHNV, CDR2 YYDKDF (reference sequence). The CDR3 sequence: CATSARGNSPLHF. The DNA for the CDR3 is TGTGCCACCAGCGCCAGGGGTAATTCACCCCTCCACTTT.

A remark on this clonotype: It is unclear where the CDR3 begins or ends on the DNA, so no DNA is shown, and the CDR3 is as TCRdb lists it. The chain links TRBV7-9 to TRBJ2-5; TRBD2 reflects the table's D call only, with no check against the DNA. Germline values: CDR1 SEHNR, CDR2 FQNEAQ (reference sequence). The CDR3 is 17 residues long, counting both termini. The CDR3 loop is CASSFYICSARDETQYF.

CDR3 region: CSAPGQWVDQPQHF. CDR3 bases: TGCAGTGCTCCGGGACAGTGGGTAGATCAGCCCCAGCATTTT. The chain has TRBV20-1 and TRBJ1-5; 7 nucleotides agree with TRBD1. The junction had 9 bases not matched to a gene; V was cut back by 5 bases and J by 5 bases. The CDR3 extends over 14 amino acids. The germline CDR1 and CDR2 sequences are DFQATT and SNEGSKA (reference sequence).

At least ten counts were recorded for this clonotype. This chain links TRBV2 with TRBJ1-2; D unresolved. Per the germline V gene, CDR1 is SNHLY and CDR2 is FYNNEI. The CDR3 is 12 residues long. The V end was cut by 4 bases, the J end by 7 bases, with 10 bases between. CDR3 bases: TGTGCCAGCAGTGTACCCCGTATTGGCTACACCTTC. It specifies CASSVPRIGYTF.

The chain links TRBV2 to TRBJ1-5; D is uncertain. This CDR3 region has 13 residues. Germline lookup yields CDR1 SNHLY and CDR2 FYNNEI. The CDR3 bases are TGTGCTAGAGGCGCCGTAAACAATCAGCCCCAGCATTTT. It translates to CARGAVNNQPQHF.

The chain is built from TRBV9 and TRBJ2-5; D may match TRBD1 or TRBD2 (5 bases each). This CDR3 is built from 14 residues. Germline V lookup: CDR1 SGDLS, CDR2 YYNGEE. V gave up 1 base and J gave up 5 bases, with 12 bases separating them. Here the CDR3 DNA reads TGTGCCAGCAGCGTACGGCAGGGCGGGGAGACCCAGTACTTC. This encodes CASSVRQGGETQYF.

This clonotype was picked up a small number of times. In DNA, the CDR3 is TGCAGCGTTGAAGATATGTCTAGCGGGAAAGGCGAGCAGTACTTC. It yields the protein CSVEDMSSGKGEQYF. V usage is TRBV29-1 and J usage is TRBJ2-7, with 9 bases identical to TRBD2. Germline V gene sequence: CDR1 SQVTM, CDR2 ANQGSEA. CDR3 size: 15 residues. V was clipped by 0 bases and J by 6 bases; unmatched bases: 9.

The J gene is TRBJ2-5, the V gene TRBV10-3, with 9 positions matching TRBD2. The end of the DNA aligns better with TRBJ2-1, so the J call may be wrong. From germline, CDR1 is ENHRY and CDR2 SYGVKD. CDR3 length: 14 amino acids. The CDR3 reads CAISLTSGENEQFF. The CDR3 DNA reads TGTGCCATCAGTTTGACTAGCGGAGAGAATGAGCAGTTCTTC.